This T cell receptor (beta chain) was recovered during a study of OX40 agonist ivuxolimab in advanced cancers. Concerning this clone itself: Its antigen is not identified.

Study results and limitations: Expanded clones were, on average, more numerous in CD8+ T cells than in CD4+. Several nonresponders also turned out to have low normalized T-cell clonal expansion. The specificity for antigen of the expanded peripheral T cells was not determined.

CDR1 and CDR2 (germline): SNHLY, FYNNEI. The CDR3 runs 11 residues. V lost 7 bases, J lost 5 bases, and 8 bases lay in between. The protocol was immunoSEQ multiplex PCR, while the TCRdb copy is restricted to in-frame clones and leaves out a portion. In the table there are around 68,000 clones, roughly 81% of which are singletons. Sequencing was performed on CD4+ or CD8+ T cells sorted from blood, taken in a trial of the OX40 agonist ivuxolimab. The chain is built from TRBV2 and TRBJ2-5, with no clear D. The receptor's source is an adult with an advanced solid tumor such as melanoma, head and neck, liver or kidney cancer. The CDR3 DNA is TGTGCCAGCACCTTCGGGGAGACCCAGTACTTC. This encodes CASTFGETQYF.